Here is one T cell receptor beta chain with its context. Trimming shortened V by 2 bases and J by 6 bases, and 5 bases separated the two germline ends. The CDR3 loop spans 12 amino acids. 5'RACE with constant-segment primers built TCRalpha and TCRbeta cDNA libraries with UMIs. TCRdb re-called the 5' RACE reads with MiXCR, one entry per CDR3 protein. Of a few hundred thousand distinct CDR3 sequences detected, around 25% appear once; the ten largest clones hold 11%. The entry originates in a study of T-cell memory formation after mild COVID-19. Sequencing input: PBMCs or a T cell subset sorted from them (not recorded which). The receptor's source is an adult woman who had mild COVID-19 (a few samples of this study predate the infection). Cell type and time point are not known. The J gene is TRBJ1-5, the V gene TRBV12-3 or TRBV12-4; D gene uncertain. This CDR3 reads CASSLPRQPQHF. The CDR3 nucleotides are TGTGCCAGCAGTTTACCTCGTCAGCCCCAGCATTTT.